This passage covers 25 T cell receptor beta chains from one sample sequenced in a study of T cells in Graves' hyperthyroidism and ophthalmopathy. Amplified TCR beta CDR3 regions derived from RNA transcripts. First-round RT-PCR with HTBI primers amplified the TCR CDR3 region. One entry per CDR3 protein, called by TCRdb with MiXCR from the multiplex PCR reads. The sample yields hundreds of thousands of distinct CDR3 sequences, 46% seen once. Specimen: peripheral blood or thyroid tissue (not recorded which). The source is a woman younger than 30 with Graves' hyperthyroidism.

This clonotype occurred a few times. CDR3 protein: CASSLDYGHRRTEAFF. In DNA, the CDR3 is TGTGCCAGCAGCTTAGACTACGGACACAGGAGGACTGAAGCTTTCTTT. The chain carries TRBV7-9 and TRBJ1-1, with D possibly matching TRBD1 (5 bases). Trimming removed 1 base from V and 5 bases from J, with 17 bases in between. Germline CDR1 and CDR2: SEHNR and FQNEAQ (reference sequence). The CDR3 sequence is 16 residues long.

This clonotype was observed at least ten times. J is TRBJ1-1 and V is TRBV7-9; unclear D gene. The CDR3 covers 13 residues. V lost 1 base and J 3 bases, leaving 6 bases between the germline ends. Looked up from germline, CDR1 is SEHNR and CDR2 is FQNEAQ (reference sequence). The CDR3 DNA is TGTGCCAGCAGCTTAGGGTTGGACACTGAAGCTTTCTTT. It codes for CASSLGLDTEAFF. Based on the CDR3 plus reference TRBV7-9 and TRBJ1-1, the full variable domain is DTGVSQNPRHKITKRGQNVTFRCDPISEHNRLYWYRQTLGQGPEFLTYFQNEAQLEKSRLLSDRFSAERPKGSFSTLEIQRTEQGDSAMYLCASSLGLDTEAFFGQGTRLTVV.

There are many counts of this clonotype. The chain links TRBV7-9 to TRBJ2-7; D gene uncertain. Per germline, CDR1 SEHNR and CDR2 FQNEAQ (reference sequence). V lost 1 base, J lost 3 bases, and 7 bases lay in between. This CDR3 is 13 amino acids long. The CDR3 DNA reads TGTGCCAGCAGCTTAGAGTCAGTCTACGAGCAGTACTTC. Amino acid sequence: CASSLESVYEQYF. The full variable domain, with the rest looked up from reference TRBV7-9 and TRBJ2-7, is DTGVSQNPRHKITKRGQNVTFRCDPISEHNRLYWYRQTLGQGPEFLTYFQNEAQLEKSRLLSDRFSAERPKGSFSTLEIQRTEQGDSAMYLCASSLESVYEQYFGPGTRLTVT.

The chain links TRBV25-1 to TRBJ2-7; possibly TRBD1 or TRBD2 for D (6 bases each). The germline V gene encodes CDR1 MGHDK and CDR2 SYGVNS. Deletions cut 5 bases from V and 3 bases from J, with 20 bases between. The CDR3 totals 16 residues. The DNA for the CDR3 is TGTGCCAGCAGTTTATGGGGGTCGGGGGCCAGCTACGAGCAGTACTTC. Protein: CASSLWGSGASYEQYF.

The rearrangement links TRBV11-2 to TRBJ2-2; 14 bases line up with TRBD2. The CDR3 spans 18 residues. From germline, CDR1 is SGHAT and CDR2 FQNNGV. Trimming cost V 4 bases and J 0 bases; bases outside gene matches: 4. Here the CDR3 reads CASSYTGLAGANTGELFF. The DNA for the CDR3 is TGTGCCAGCAGCTATACGGGACTAGCGGGAGCGAACACCGGGGAGCTGTTTTTT.

The rearrangement uses TRBV7-9 and TRBJ1-1; D possibly corresponds to TRBD1 (5 bases). V was clipped by 6 bases and J by 3 bases, with 11 bases between them. CDR1 is SEHNR, CDR2 FQNEAQ, per germline (reference sequence). The CDR3 is 13 residues long. The chain's CDR3 is CASSFGTYTEAFF. For the CDR3, the DNA is TGTGCCAGCAGTTTTGGGACGTACACTGAAGCTTTCTTT.

Details on this clonotype: One junction end disagrees with the germline gene, perhaps due to a read error. The chain has TRBV2 and TRBJ2-5; weak D call: TRBD2 (5 bases). This CDR3 comprises 14 residues. Germline lookup yields CDR1 SNHLY and CDR2 FYNNEI. DNA of the CDR3: TGTGCCATCAGTGATACGAGGGAGTTGGAGACCCAGTACTTC. Encoded protein: CAISDTRELETQYF. The variable domain in full, with the rest retrieved from reference TRBV2 and TRBJ2-5, is EPEVTQTPSHQVTQMGQEVILRCVPISNHLYFYWYRQILGQKVEFLVSFYNNEISEKSEIFDDQFSVERPDGSNFTLKIRSTKLEDSAMYFCAISDTRELETQYFGPGTRLLVL.

V gene TRBV2 combines with J gene TRBJ1-2; D is unresolved. Trimming shortened V by 9 bases and J by 4 bases, and 18 bases separated the two germline ends. Germline CDR1 reads SNHLY; CDR2 reads FYNNEI. CDR3 length: 14 residues. CDR3 in amino acids: CASTIRTVGYGYTF. Written as DNA, the CDR3 is TGTGCCAGTACGATCCGGACGGTGGGCTATGGCTACACCTTC.

The chain joins TRBV20-1 to TRBJ2-3; D gene unclear. Looked up from germline, CDR1 is DFQATT and CDR2 is SNEGSKA (reference sequence). The length of the CDR3 is 15 residues. Trimming removed 3 bases from V and 0 bases from J, with 13 bases in between. The CDR3 bases are TGCAGTGCTAGCCGTGTAGGTACGAGCACAGATACGCAGTATTTT. Translating it yields CSASRVGTSTDTQYF.

The CDR3, as DNA: TGTGCCAGTAGGCTTACCCTCCAGGCTAATGAAAAACTGTTTTTT. Protein: CASRLTLQANEKLFF. The chain couples TRBV19 to TRBJ1-4; the D is unclear. The V gene's germline CDR1 is LNHDA and CDR2 SQIVND (reference sequence). CDR3 length: 15 amino acids. V lost 6 bases, J lost 3 bases, and 14 bases lay in between.

J is TRBJ1-2 and V is TRBV10-3; D is perhaps TRBD1 (5 bases). V was shortened by 7 bases and J by 8 bases, with 11 bases between the two germline ends. CDR3 length equals 11 residues. Looked up from germline, CDR1 is ENHRY and CDR2 is SYGVKD. The CDR3 here is CAITRDRGYTF. The CDR3 coding sequence is TGTGCCATCACCAGGGACCGAGGCTACACCTTC.

This clonotype was found a few times. Relative to the germline gene, one junction end is altered; a read error may explain this. The J gene is TRBJ1-4, the V gene TRBV5-1; D not certain. Looked up from germline, CDR1 is SGHRS and CDR2 is YFSETQ. There are 15 residues in the CDR3. The CDR3 bases are TGTGCCAGCAGTCCTTATTATGCAACTAATGAAAAACTGTTTTTT. Translated: CASSPYYATNEKLFF.

In regard to this clonotype: A read error may be the cause here, since a much bigger clone is one base away. The chain combines TRBV24-1 with TRBJ1-2; 7 nucleotides agree with TRBD1. Germline CDR1 KGHDR, CDR2 SFDVKD. This CDR3 contains 14 residues. V shed 7 bases and J 5 bases; nucleotides not matched to a gene: 9. The CDR3 DNA is TGTGCCACCAGCGAAACAGGGGATGGTTATGGCTACACCTTC. Translation: CATSETGDGYGYTF.

This clonotype came up many times. The V and J genes are TRBV2 and TRBJ1-6; D not certain. Germline lookup yields CDR1 SNHLY and CDR2 FYNNEI. CDR3 length: 11 residues. Trimming pared 6 bases from V and 10 bases from J, leaving 7 bases between. CDR3 loop: CASRGNSPLHF. CDR3 DNA: TGTGCCAGCAGAGGAAACTCACCCCTCCACTTT.

V gene TRBV2 combines with J gene TRBJ2-5; D gene unclear. The CDR3 is 14 residues long. Germline CDR1 is SNHLY and CDR2 is FYNNEI. V lost 2 bases, J lost 9 bases, and 16 bases lay in between. DNA of the CDR3: TGTGCCAGCAGTGAACCGGAGCCAAATCAGCCCCAGTACTTC. Translation gives CASSEPEPNQPQYF.

The table lists this clonotype with a count of one. The genes are TRBV24-1 and TRBJ2-1; D gene uncertain. The germline V gene encodes CDR1 KGHDR and CDR2 SFDVKD. CDR3 length: 12 amino acids. The ends were cut back, 1 base at V and 10 bases at J, with 7 bases in the middle. CDR3 in amino acids: CATSDFQSEQFF. The CDR3 bases are TGTGCCACCAGTGATTTCCAATCCGAGCAGTTCTTC.

The DNA for the CDR3 is TGTGCCAGCAGCCCATCGCGGACAGGGAGGAACGAGCAGTACTTC. It specifies CASSPSRTGRNEQYF. The V call is TRBV7-8, the J call TRBJ2-7, with 8 positions matching TRBD1. Germline CDR1 reads SGHVS; CDR2 reads FQNEAQ. This CDR3 is 15 amino acids long. The ends lost 5 bases at V and 5 bases at J; junction bases unmatched: 11.

This chain uses TRBV2 with TRBJ1-3, with TRBD1 matching over 8 bases. CDR1 is SNHLY and CDR2 is FYNNEI in the germline V gene. Trimming took 6 bases from V and 8 from J; bases not matched to a gene: 9. The length of the CDR3 is 14 residues. The chain's CDR3 is CASSPGQGMDTIYF. CDR3 bases: TGTGCCAGCAGCCCCGGACAGGGTATGGACACCATATATTTT.

This clonotype came up many times. The chain combines TRBV7-8 with TRBJ2-5; 9 bases map to TRBD2. The CDR3 is made up of 13 amino acids. Per germline, CDR1 SGHVS and CDR2 FQNEAQ. Trimming took 7 bases from V and 6 from J; bases not matched to a gene: 6. The CDR3 nucleotides are TGTGCCAGCATGGTAGCGGGAGAGCAGACCCAGTACTTC. Amino acid sequence: CASMVAGEQTQYF.

As for this clonotype: At one end, the junction sequence differs from germline, possibly due to a read error. This chain links TRBV24-1 with TRBJ2-2, with 7 bases lining up with TRBD1. This CDR3 is built from 16 residues. Germline V gives CDR1 KGHDR, CDR2 SFDVKD. This CDR3 reads CATSVGTDLNTGEPFF. The CDR3 DNA follows: TGTGCCACCAGTGTCGGGACAGACCTTAACACCGGGGAGCCGTTTTTT.

In this sample, this clonotype turned up many times. The genes are TRBV7-2 and TRBJ1-2, with D hard to call. Per the germline V gene, CDR1 is SGHTA and CDR2 is FQGNSA. The CDR3 length is 14 residues. V lost 2 bases and J lost 1, with 8 bases in between. DNA for the CDR3: TGTGCCAGCAGCTTACGGGTCATTAACTATGGCTACACCTTC. This translates into CASSLRVINYGYTF.

For this clonotype: At one end the junction does not follow the germline gene, possibly because of a read error. The J gene is TRBJ2-2, the V gene TRBV15; D perhaps matches TRBD1 (6 bases). The CDR3 consists of 18 residues. Looked up from germline, CDR1 is LNHNV and CDR2 is YYDKDF (reference sequence). The CDR3 here is CDTSTRTVTNPNTGELFF. Here the CDR3 DNA reads TGTGACACCAGCACAAGGACAGTAACAAACCCGAACACCGGGGAGCTGTTTTTT.

The chain uses TRBV7-2 and TRBJ1-1; the match to TRBD1 covers 7 bases. V lost 0 bases to trimming and J lost 4 bases; unmatched junction nucleotides: 5. Per germline, CDR1 SGHTA and CDR2 FQGNSA. The CDR3 runs 15 residues. CDR3 sequence: CASSLATSGGTEAFF. The CDR3 nucleotides are TGTGCCAGCAGCTTAGCAACCTCAGGGGGCACTGAAGCTTTCTTT.

The CDR3 DNA follows: TGTGCCAGCAGCCGGGAGTTAGGCACCACCGGGGAGCTGTTTTTT. It codes for CASSRELGTTGELFF. The genes are TRBV9 and TRBJ2-2, with D tentatively TRBD2 (6 bases). The germline V and J ends were trimmed by 4 bases and 4 bases, with 14 bases remaining between them. The V gene's germline CDR1 is SGDLS and CDR2 YYNGEE. CDR3 length: 15 residues. Using reference TRBV9 and TRBJ2-2 for the parts outside the CDR3, the full variable domain is DSGVTQTPKHLITATGQRVTLRCSPRSGDLSVYWYQQSLDQGLQFLIQYYNGEERAKGNILERFSAQQFPDLHSELNLSSLELGDSALYFCASSRELGTTGELFFGEGSRLTVL.

The chain combines TRBV10-2 with TRBJ1-5, with unresolved D. Germline values: CDR1 WSHSY, CDR2 SAAADI. The CDR3 loop spans 15 amino acids. Deletions cut 0 bases from V and 3 bases from J, with 9 bases between. This chain's CDR3 is CASSESIRVNQPQHF. The DNA of the CDR3 is TGCGCCAGCAGTGAGTCGATCCGGGTCAATCAGCCCCAGCATTTT.